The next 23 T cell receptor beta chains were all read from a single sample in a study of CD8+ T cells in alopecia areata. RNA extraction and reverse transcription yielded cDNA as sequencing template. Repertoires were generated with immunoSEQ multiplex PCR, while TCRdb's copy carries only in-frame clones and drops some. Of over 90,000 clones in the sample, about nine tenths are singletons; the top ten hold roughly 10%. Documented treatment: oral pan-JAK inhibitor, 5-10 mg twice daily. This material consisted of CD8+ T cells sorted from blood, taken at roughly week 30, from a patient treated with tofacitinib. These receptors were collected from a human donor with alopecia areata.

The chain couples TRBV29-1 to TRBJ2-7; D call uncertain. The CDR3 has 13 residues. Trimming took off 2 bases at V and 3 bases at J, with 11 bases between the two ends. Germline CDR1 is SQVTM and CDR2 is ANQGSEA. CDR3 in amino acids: CSVEYDDNYEQYF. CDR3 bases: TGCAGCGTTGAATACGATGACAACTACGAGCAGTACTTC.

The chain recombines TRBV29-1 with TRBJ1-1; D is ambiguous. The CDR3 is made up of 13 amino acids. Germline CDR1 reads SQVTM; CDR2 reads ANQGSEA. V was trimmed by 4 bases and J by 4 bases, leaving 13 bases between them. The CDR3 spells CSVADASTTEAFF. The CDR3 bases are TGCAGCGTTGCAGACGCTTCAACCACTGAAGCTTTCTTT.

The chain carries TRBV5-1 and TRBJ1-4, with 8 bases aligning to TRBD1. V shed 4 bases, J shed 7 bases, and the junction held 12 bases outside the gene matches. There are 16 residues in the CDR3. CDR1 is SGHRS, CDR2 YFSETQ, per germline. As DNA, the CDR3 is TGCGCCAGCAGCGGCGGTCCGGACAGGGAGAGTGAAAAACTGTTTTTT. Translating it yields CASSGGPDRESEKLFF.

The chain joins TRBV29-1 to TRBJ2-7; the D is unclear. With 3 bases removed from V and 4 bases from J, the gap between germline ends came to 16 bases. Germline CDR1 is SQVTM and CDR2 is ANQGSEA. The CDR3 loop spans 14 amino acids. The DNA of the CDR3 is TGCAGCGTTGATTTGGGCAGTTCGAGGTACGAGCAGTACTTC. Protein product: CSVDLGSSRYEQYF.

The CDR3, as DNA: TGTGCCGCGACCCGGACAGAAAGCACAGATACGCAGTATTTT. It translates to CAATRTESTDTQYF. The genes are TRBV27 and TRBJ2-3; weak D call: TRBD1 (6 bases). The germline V gene encodes CDR1 MNHEY and CDR2 SMNVEV (reference sequence). The CDR3 is 14 residues long. The ends were cut back, 11 bases at V and 0 bases at J, with 15 bases in the middle.

CDR3 protein: CASSVIQNTEAFF. CDR3 nucleotide sequence: TGTGCCAGCAGCGTAATCCAGAACACTGAAGCTTTCTTT. The V and J genes are TRBV2 and TRBJ1-1; D is ambiguous. Per the germline V gene, CDR1 is SNHLY and CDR2 is FYNNEI. V shed 6 bases and J shed 1 base, with 9 bases lying between them. The CDR3 spans 13 residues.

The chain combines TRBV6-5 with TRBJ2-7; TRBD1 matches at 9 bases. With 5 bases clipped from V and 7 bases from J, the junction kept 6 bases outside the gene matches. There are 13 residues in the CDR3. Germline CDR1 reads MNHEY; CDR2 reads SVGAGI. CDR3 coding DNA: TGTGCCAGCAGTACCGGGACAGGGCAAGAGCAGTACTTC. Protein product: CASSTGTGQEQYF.

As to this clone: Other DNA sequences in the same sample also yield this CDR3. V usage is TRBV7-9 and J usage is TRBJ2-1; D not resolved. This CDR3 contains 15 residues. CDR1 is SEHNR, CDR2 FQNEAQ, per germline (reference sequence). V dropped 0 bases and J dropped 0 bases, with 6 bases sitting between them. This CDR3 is CASSLAGSSYNEQFF. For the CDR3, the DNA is TGTGCCAGCAGCTTAGCGGGTAGCTCCTACAATGAGCAGTTCTTC.

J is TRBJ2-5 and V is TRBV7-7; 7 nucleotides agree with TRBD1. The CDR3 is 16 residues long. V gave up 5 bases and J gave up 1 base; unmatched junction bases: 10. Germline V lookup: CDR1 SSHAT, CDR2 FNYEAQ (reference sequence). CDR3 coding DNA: TGTGCCAGCAGCCGTGTGACAGGGAACCTCCAAGAGACCCAGTACTTC. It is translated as CASSRVTGNLQETQYF.

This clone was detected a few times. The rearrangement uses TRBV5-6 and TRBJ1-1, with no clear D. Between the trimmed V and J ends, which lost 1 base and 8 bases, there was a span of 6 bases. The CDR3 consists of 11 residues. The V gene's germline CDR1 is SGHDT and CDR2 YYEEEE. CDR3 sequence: CASSLMKEAFF. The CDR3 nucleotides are TGTGCCAGCAGCTTGATGAAAGAAGCTTTCTTT.

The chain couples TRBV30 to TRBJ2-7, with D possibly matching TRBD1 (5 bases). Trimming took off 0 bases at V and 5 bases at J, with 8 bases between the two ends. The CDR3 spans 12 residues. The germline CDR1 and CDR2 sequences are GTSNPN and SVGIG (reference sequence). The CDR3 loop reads CAWSVAGNEQYF. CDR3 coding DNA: TGTGCCTGGAGTGTTGCAGGGAACGAGCAGTACTTC.

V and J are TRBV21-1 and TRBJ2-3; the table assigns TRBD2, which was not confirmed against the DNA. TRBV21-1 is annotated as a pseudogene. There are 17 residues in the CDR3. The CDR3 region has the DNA TGTGCCAGCAGCAAAGGGGAGGATTGGACGGTCCCAGATACGCAGTATTTT. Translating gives CASSKGEDWTVPDTQYF.

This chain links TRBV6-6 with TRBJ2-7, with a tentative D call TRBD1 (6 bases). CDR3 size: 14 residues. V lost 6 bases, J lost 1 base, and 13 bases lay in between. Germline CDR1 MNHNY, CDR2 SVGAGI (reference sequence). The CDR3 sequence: CASSRRDTSYEQYF. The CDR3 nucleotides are TGTGCCAGCAGCCGCCGGGACACTTCCTACGAGCAGTACTTC.

The CDR3 loop reads CSVGAVGGPNEKLFF. Written as DNA, the CDR3 is TGCAGCGTTGGTGCCGTCGGTGGTCCTAATGAAAAACTGTTTTTT. The chain couples TRBV29-1 to TRBJ1-4; D is unresolved. The CDR3 sequence is 15 residues long. The V end was cut by 4 bases, the J end by 3 bases, with 15 bases between. Germline CDR1 SQVTM, CDR2 ANQGSEA.

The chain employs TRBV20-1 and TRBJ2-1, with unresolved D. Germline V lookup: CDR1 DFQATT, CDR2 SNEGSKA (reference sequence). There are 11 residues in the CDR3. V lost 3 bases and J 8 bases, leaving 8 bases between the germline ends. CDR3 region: CSASKPDEQFF. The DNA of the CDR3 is TGCAGTGCTAGTAAGCCGGATGAGCAGTTCTTC.

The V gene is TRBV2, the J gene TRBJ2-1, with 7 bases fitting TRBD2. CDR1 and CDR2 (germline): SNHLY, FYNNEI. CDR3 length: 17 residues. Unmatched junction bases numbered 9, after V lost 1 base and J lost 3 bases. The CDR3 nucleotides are TGTGCCAGCAGTGAAGACGTACTAGCGCGTTTCTACAATGAGCAGTTCTTC. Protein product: CASSEDVLARFYNEQFF.

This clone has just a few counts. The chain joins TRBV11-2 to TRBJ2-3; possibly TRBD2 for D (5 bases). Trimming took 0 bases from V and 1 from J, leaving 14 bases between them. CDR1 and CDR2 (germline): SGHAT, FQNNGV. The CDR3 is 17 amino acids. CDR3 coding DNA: TGTGCCAGCAGCTTAGATACGAGCGGTGGGGGCACAGATACGCAGTATTTT. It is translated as CASSLDTSGGGTDTQYF.

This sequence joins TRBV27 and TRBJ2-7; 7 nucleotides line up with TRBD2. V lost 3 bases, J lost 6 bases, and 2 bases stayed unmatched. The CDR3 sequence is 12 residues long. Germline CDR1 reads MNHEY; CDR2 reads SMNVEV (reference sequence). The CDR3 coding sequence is TGTGCCAGCAGTTTTCCGGGGGGCGAGCAGTACTTC. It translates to CASSFPGGEQYF.

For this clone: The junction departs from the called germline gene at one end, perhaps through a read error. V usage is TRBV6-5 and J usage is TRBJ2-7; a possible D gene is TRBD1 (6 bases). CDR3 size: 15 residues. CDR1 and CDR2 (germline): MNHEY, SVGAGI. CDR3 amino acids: CASSYSMTGIYEQCF. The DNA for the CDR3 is TGTGCCAGCAGTTACTCGATGACAGGAATCTACGAGCAGTGCTTC.

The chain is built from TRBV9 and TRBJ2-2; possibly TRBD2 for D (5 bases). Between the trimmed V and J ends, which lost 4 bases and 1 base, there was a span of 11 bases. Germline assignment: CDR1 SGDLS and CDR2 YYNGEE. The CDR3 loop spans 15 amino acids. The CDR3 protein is CASSPPSRNTGELFF. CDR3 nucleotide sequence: TGTGCCAGCAGCCCACCTAGCCGGAACACCGGGGAGCTGTTTTTT.

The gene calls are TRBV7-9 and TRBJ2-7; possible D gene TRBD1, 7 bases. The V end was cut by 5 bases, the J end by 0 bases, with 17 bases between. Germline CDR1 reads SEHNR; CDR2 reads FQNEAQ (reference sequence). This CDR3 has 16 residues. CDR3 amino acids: CASSPAWQGGSYEQYF. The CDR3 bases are TGTGCCAGCAGCCCAGCCTGGCAGGGGGGCTCCTACGAGCAGTACTTC.

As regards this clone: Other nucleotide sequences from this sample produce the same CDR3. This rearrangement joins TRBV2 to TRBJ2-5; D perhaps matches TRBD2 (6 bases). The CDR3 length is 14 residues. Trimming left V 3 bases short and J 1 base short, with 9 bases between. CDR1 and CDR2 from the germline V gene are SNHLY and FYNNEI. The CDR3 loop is CASSEGLSQETQYF. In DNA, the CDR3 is TGTGCCAGCAGTGAGGGACTTTCCCAAGAGACCCAGTACTTC.

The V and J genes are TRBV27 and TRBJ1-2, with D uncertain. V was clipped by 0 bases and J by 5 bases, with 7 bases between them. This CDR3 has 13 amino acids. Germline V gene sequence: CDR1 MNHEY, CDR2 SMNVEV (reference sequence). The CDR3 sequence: CASSLSSGYGYTF. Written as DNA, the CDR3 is TGTGCCAGCAGTTTATCATCTGGGTATGGCTACACCTTC.